This T cell receptor (beta chain) appears in the sequencing data of a study of blood T cell repertoires in COVID-19. Looking at the study overall: Collection of acute and convalescent COVID-19 samples took place in the United States, Italy and Spain.

Clinical history reported by participants formed the basis on which cohorts were assigned. This CDR3 region has 17 residues. CDR1 SGHKS and CDR2 YYEKEE come from the germline V gene (reference sequence). Trimming stripped 4 bases from V and 7 bases from J, with 21 bases between. This clone has only one observation. Sequencing used immunoSEQ multiplex PCR; TCRdb keeps in-frame clones, though not all of them. This sample has over 120,000 clones, with approximately 90% found just once. Material for sequencing was PBMCs or T cells enriched from blood (not recorded which). This sequence originates from a man aged 50-59 years who had recovered from COVID-19. The V and J genes are TRBV5-5 and TRBJ1-6; D is possibly TRBD1 (5 bases). The CDR3 here is CASSLKGHGVSNSPLHF. The CDR3 DNA is TGTGCCAGCAGCCTGAAGGGGCACGGTGTATCGAATTCACCCCTCCACTTT.